This T cell receptor (beta chain) was retrieved from a study of blood T cell repertoires in COVID-19. What the recovered Cohort 3 donors had was two negative PCRs, clearance, or symptom resolution. V dropped 3 bases and J dropped 10 bases, with 15 bases sitting between them. The CDR3 is 12 residues long. The germline gives CDR1 GTSNPN, CDR2 SVGIG (reference sequence). Authors' analysis steps: Amplification of reference gene primers provided the estimated nucleated cell counts. Repertoires were generated with immunoSEQ multiplex PCR, while TCRdb's copy carries only in-frame clones and drops some. That table is the source of V, J and clone size, and D and trimming were worked out from the DNA. The sample comprises more than 300,000 clones, roughly nine tenths of which are singletons, and almost 9.5% rests with the top ten.

The receptor was derived from a woman aged 25 to 39 who had recovered from COVID-19. Source material: PBMCs or T cells enriched from blood (not recorded which). V gene TRBV30 combines with J gene TRBJ1-1; D remains ambiguous. CDR3 DNA sequence: TGTGCCTGGAGCCCGAACTTGGGGAGAGCTTTCTTT. This gives the protein CAWSPNLGRAFF.